These 16 T cell receptor beta chains came from one sample sequenced in a study of T cells in Graves' hyperthyroidism and ophthalmopathy. Authors of the study amplified TCR beta CDR3 regions from RNA transcripts. Initially, a first-round RT-PCR of the TCR CDR3 employed the HTBI primer set. Each CDR3 protein is one row after TCRdb ran MiXCR on the multiplex PCR reads. The sample consists of about 840,000 distinct CDR3 sequences, around 39% of them appearing once. Sequenced: blood. The receptors derive from a man between 18 and 35 years old with Graves' hyperthyroidism.

This chain connects TRBV7-3 to TRBJ2-6; D might be TRBD2 (6 bases). The CDR3 runs 16 residues. The germline CDR1 and CDR2 sequences are SGHTA and FQGTGA. V lost 6 bases and J lost 0, with 12 bases in between. The CDR3: CASRPGLDSGANVLTF. In nucleotides, the CDR3 is TGTGCCAGCAGGCCGGGACTGGACTCTGGGGCCAACGTCCTGACTTTC.

This clonotype has ten or more counts. The V call is TRBV15, the J call TRBJ2-7; 10 bases agree with TRBD2. With 3 bases clipped from V and 2 bases from J, the junction kept 16 bases outside the gene matches. This CDR3 has 19 amino acids. Per the germline V gene, CDR1 is LNHNV and CDR2 is YYDKDF (reference sequence). CDR3 sequence: CATSRNRVGASGSTYEQYF. In nucleotides, the CDR3 is TGTGCCACCAGCAGGAACAGGGTGGGCGCTAGCGGGAGCACCTACGAGCAGTACTTC. Supplemented by reference TRBV15 and TRBJ2-7, the full variable domain reads DAMVIQNPRYQVTQFGKPVTLSCSQTLNHNVMYWYQQKSSQAPKLLFHYYDKDFNNEADTPDNFQSRRPNTSFCFLDIRSPGLGDTAMYLCATSRNRVGASGSTYEQYFGPGTRLTVT.

This clonotype was observed many times. The chain carries TRBV19 and TRBJ1-5; D unresolved. Deletions cut 6 bases from V and 6 bases from J, with 12 bases between. This CDR3 has 13 residues. Germline-derived CDR1 and CDR2 are LNHDA and SQIVND (reference sequence). CDR3 DNA sequence: TGTGCCAGTAGCTATGAAGTGGCTCAGCCCCAGCATTTT. It encodes CASSYEVAQPQHF.

At least ten counts were recorded for this clonotype. The chain couples TRBV7-2 to TRBJ1-2, with TRBD1 matching 7 bases. Germline-derived CDR1 and CDR2 are SGHTA and FQGNSA. Trimming at V came to 6 bases and at J to 5 bases, leaving 6 bases not matched to a gene. This CDR3 region has 13 residues. The CDR3 DNA is TGTGCCAGCAGTTCCCCAGGGGGGTATGGCTACACCTTC. Protein sequence: CASSSPGGYGYTF.

This clonotype was recorded a few times. The chain carries TRBV7-8 and TRBJ1-1, with TRBD1 as a possible D gene (6 bases). Deletions cut 6 bases from V and 1 base from J, with 15 bases between. The CDR3 has 15 residues. Germline lookup yields CDR1 SGHVS and CDR2 FQNEAQ. DNA of the CDR3: TGTGCCAGCAGGCGAGACAGGAGCGGGAACACTGAAGCTTTCTTT. Its translation is CASRRDRSGNTEAFF.

The J gene is TRBJ1-4, the V gene TRBV6-5; tentatively, D is TRBD1 (5 bases). This CDR3 contains 14 residues. V dropped 2 bases and J dropped 8 bases, with 12 bases sitting between them. CDR1 is MNHEY, CDR2 SVGAGI, per germline. The CDR3 bases are TGTGCCAGCAGTTACGTACGGGGCGGGGAAAAACTGTTTTTT. Its translation is CASSYVRGGEKLFF.

This chain links TRBV9 with TRBJ1-1; D is unresolved. The CDR3 extends over 14 amino acids. Germline values: CDR1 SGDLS, CDR2 YYNGEE. Trimming shortened V by 4 bases and J by 10 bases, and 20 bases separated the two germline ends. The CDR3 bases are TGTGCCAGCAGCCAAGGCCCGGACGGGCAGGCAGCTTTCTTT. Translation: CASSQGPDGQAAFF.

This clonotype was observed at least ten times. This chain links TRBV7-2 with TRBJ1-2; 7 bases align to TRBD1. The CDR3 spans 14 residues. The ends lost 5 bases at V and 3 bases at J; junction bases unmatched: 6. Germline CDR1 is SGHTA and CDR2 is FQGNSA. CDR3 residues: CASSQTGAHYGYTF. The CDR3 coding sequence is TGTGCCAGCAGCCAAACAGGGGCCCACTATGGCTACACCTTC.

The chain combines TRBV14 with TRBJ2-5, with no clear D. The V gene lost 0 bases and the J gene lost 5 bases, with 22 bases spanning the gap. In germline, CDR1 is SGHDN, CDR2 FVKESK. This CDR3 region has 18 residues. The CDR3 protein is CASSQDRRPKLDAETQYF. The CDR3, as DNA: TGTGCCAGCAGCCAAGATAGAAGACCCAAATTGGATGCCGAGACCCAGTACTTC.

This chain joins TRBV6-5 and TRBJ2-2; D uncertain. Trimming took 11 bases from V and 5 from J, leaving 9 bases between them. There are 11 residues in the CDR3. From germline, CDR1 is MNHEY and CDR2 SVGAGI. CDR3 residues: CAVTSTGELFF. DNA for the CDR3: TGTGCCGTCACGTCAACCGGGGAGCTGTTTTTT.

About this clonotype itself: Sequence at one end of the junction differs from germline and may be a read error. The chain recombines TRBV7-8 with TRBJ1-6; D not resolved. The CDR3 loop spans 14 amino acids. Germline loops: CDR1 SGHVS, CDR2 FQNEAQ. CDR3 in DNA: TGTGCCAACAGCTTATCGCCGCGGAATTCACCCCTCCACTTT. It encodes CANSLSPRNSPLHF. The complete variable domain, with remaining parts taken from reference TRBV7-8 and TRBJ1-6, reads GAGVSQSPRYKVAKRGQDVALRCDPISGHVSLFWYQQALGQGPEFLTYFQNEAQLDKSGLPSDRFFAERPEGSVSTLKIQRTQQEDSAVYLCANSLSPRNSPLHFGNGTRLTVT.

This clonotype was recorded a few times. The chain carries TRBV9 and TRBJ2-2; D is undetermined. Germline V gives CDR1 SGDLS, CDR2 YYNGEE. This CDR3 region has 16 residues. The V end was cut by 4 bases, the J end by 7 bases, with 20 bases between. The CDR3 sequence: CASSPRTGPRVGELFF. The CDR3 region has the DNA TGTGCCAGCAGCCCCCGGACGGGTCCAAGGGTCGGGGAGCTGTTTTTT. Variable domain in full (rest from reference TRBV9 and TRBJ2-2): DSGVTQTPKHLITATGQRVTLRCSPRSGDLSVYWYQQSLDQGLQFLIQYYNGEERAKGNILERFSAQQFPDLHSELNLSSLELGDSALYFCASSPRTGPRVGELFFGEGSRLTVL.

This clonotype was recorded once. A much more abundant neighbour one base away suggests this may be a read error. The chain uses TRBV19 and TRBJ1-1; no firm D call. This CDR3 spans 13 amino acids. V lost 6 bases to trimming and J lost 1 base, with 9 bases between them. Germline V CDR1 and CDR2: LNHDA, SQIVND (reference sequence). CDR3 nucleotides: TGTGCCAGTAGGGCGGTAACGAACACTGAAGCTTTCTTT. It yields the protein CASRAVTNTEAFF.

The chain joins TRBV29-1 to TRBJ1-2, with D possibly matching TRBD1 (5 bases). Looked up from germline, CDR1 is SQVTM and CDR2 is ANQGSEA. The V end lost 6 bases, the J end lost 4 bases, and 12 bases lay between the germline ends. CDR3 length: 12 amino acids. The CDR3 DNA sequence: TGCAGCGTCATCTCAGGGTTCTATGGCTACACCTTC. Its protein product is CSVISGFYGYTF. The full variable domain, in which reference TRBV29-1 and TRBJ1-2 provide the parts outside the CDR3, is SAVISQKPSRDICQRGTSLTIQCQVDSQVTMMFWYRQQPGQSLTLIATANQGSEATYESGFVIDKFPISRPNLTFSTLTVSNMSPEDSSIYLCSVISGFYGYTFGSGTRLTVV.

This chain uses TRBV7-9 with TRBJ1-1, with D perhaps matching TRBD1 (5 bases). Per germline, CDR1 SEHNR and CDR2 FQNEAQ (reference sequence). The CDR3 loop spans 16 amino acids. Between the trimmed V and J ends, which lost 3 bases and 0 bases, there was a span of 14 bases. Written as DNA, the CDR3 is TGTGCCAGCAGCTTCACCGGGACGGTCATGAACACTGAAGCTTTCTTT. Its protein product is CASSFTGTVMNTEAFF.

The chain combines TRBV7-3 with TRBJ1-2, with unresolved D. The CDR3 consists of 15 residues. Per the germline V gene, CDR1 is SGHTA and CDR2 is FQGTGA. Trimming removed 6 bases from V and 0 bases from J, with 14 bases in between. CDR3: CASSFSFPANYGYTF. The CDR3 DNA is TGTGCCAGCAGTTTTTCGTTTCCAGCTAACTATGGCTACACCTTC. The variable domain in full, with the rest retrieved from reference TRBV7-3 and TRBJ1-2, is GAGVSQTPSNKVTEKGKYVELRCDPISGHTALYWYRQSLGQGPEFLIYFQGTGAADDSGLPNDRFFAVRPEGSVSTLKIQRTERGDSAVYLCASSFSFPANYGYTFGSGTRLTVV.